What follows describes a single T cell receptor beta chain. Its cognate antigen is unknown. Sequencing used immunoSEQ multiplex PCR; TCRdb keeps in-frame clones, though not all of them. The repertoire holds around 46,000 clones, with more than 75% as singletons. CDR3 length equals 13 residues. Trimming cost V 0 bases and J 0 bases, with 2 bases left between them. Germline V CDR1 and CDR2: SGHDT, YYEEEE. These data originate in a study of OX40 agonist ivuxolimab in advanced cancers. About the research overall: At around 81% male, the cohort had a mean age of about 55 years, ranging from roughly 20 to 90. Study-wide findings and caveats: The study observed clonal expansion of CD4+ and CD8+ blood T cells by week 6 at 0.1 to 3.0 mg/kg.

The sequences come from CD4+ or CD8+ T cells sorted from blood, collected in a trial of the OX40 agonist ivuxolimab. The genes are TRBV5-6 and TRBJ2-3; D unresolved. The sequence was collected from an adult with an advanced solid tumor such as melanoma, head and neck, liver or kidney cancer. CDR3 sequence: CASSLGSTDTQYF. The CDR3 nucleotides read TGTGCCAGCAGCTTGGGAAGCACAGATACGCAGTATTTT.